This T cell receptor beta chain was recovered during a study of cytomegalovirus exposure and HLA in healthy donors. The PCR used 60 Vbeta and 13 Jbeta primers. The assay was immunoSEQ multiplex PCR, and TCRdb's table has in-frame clones only and misses some. This sample lists around 190,000 clones; its ten largest clones have about 1%. The receptor was derived from a woman in her 30s in good health and CMV-seropositive. What was sequenced was PBMCs.

CDR3 nucleotides: TGTGCCACCCTAGCGGGGGGGTCGCAAGAGACCCAGTACTTC. Its translation: CATLAGGSQETQYF. This rearrangement joins TRBV19 to TRBJ2-5, with 12 positions matching TRBD2. The CDR3 sequence is 14 residues long. Germline V gives CDR1 LNHDA, CDR2 SQIVND (reference sequence). V lost 10 bases, J lost 2 bases, and 5 bases stayed unmatched. Complete variable domain (other parts from reference TRBV19 and TRBJ2-5): DGGITQSPKYLFRKEGQNVTLSCEQNLNHDAMYWYRQDPGQGLRLIYYSQIVNDFQKGDIAEGYSVSREKKESFPLTVTSAQKNPTAFYLCATLAGGSQETQYFGPGTRLLVL.